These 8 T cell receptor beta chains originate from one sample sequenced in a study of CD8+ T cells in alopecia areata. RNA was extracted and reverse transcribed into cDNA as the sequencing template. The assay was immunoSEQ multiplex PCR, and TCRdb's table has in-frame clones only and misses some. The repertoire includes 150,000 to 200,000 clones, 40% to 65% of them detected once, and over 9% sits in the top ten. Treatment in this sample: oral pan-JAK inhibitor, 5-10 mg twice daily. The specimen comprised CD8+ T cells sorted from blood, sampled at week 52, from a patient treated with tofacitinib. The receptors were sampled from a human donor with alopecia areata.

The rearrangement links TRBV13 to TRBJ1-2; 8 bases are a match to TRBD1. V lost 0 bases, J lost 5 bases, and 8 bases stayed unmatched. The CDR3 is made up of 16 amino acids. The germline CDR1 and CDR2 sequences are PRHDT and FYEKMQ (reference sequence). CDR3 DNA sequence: TGTGCCAGCAGCTTAGGCCCCGGACAGGGCGGGTATGGCTACACCTTC. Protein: CASSLGPGQGGYGYTF.

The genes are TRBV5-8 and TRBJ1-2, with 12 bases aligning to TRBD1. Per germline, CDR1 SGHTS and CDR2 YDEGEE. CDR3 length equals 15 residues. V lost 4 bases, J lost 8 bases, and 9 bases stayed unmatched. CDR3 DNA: TGTGCCAGCAGCGACCGGGACAGGGGGCCTGGAGGCTACACCTTC. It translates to CASSDRDRGPGGYTF.

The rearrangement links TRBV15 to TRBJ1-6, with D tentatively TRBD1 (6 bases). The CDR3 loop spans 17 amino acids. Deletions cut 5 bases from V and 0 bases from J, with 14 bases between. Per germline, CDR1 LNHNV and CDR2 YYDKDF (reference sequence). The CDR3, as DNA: TGTGCCACCAGCTCAAGGGGGGGTACCTCCTATAATTCACCCCTCCACTTT. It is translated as CATSSRGGTSYNSPLHF.

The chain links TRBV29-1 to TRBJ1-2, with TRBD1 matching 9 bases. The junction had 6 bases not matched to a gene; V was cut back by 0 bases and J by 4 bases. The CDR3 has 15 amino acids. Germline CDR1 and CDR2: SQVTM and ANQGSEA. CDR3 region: CSVEDQDRGVYGYTF. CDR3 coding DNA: TGCAGCGTTGAAGATCAGGACAGGGGCGTCTATGGCTACACCTTC.

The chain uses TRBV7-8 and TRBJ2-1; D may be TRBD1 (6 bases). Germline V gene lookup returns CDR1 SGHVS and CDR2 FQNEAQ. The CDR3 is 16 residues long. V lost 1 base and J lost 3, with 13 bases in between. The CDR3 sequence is CASSLVETGYYNEQFF. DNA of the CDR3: TGTGCCAGCAGCTTAGTTGAGACAGGATACTACAATGAGCAGTTCTTC.

The DNA for the CDR3 is TGTGCCACCAGCCGCGGGTCCCCGAGGGACTACGAGCAGTACTTC. Its protein product is CATSRGSPRDYEQYF. This sequence joins TRBV15 and TRBJ2-7; D might be TRBD2 (5 bases). CDR1 is LNHNV, CDR2 YYDKDF, per germline (reference sequence). Between the trimmed V and J ends, which lost 5 bases and 3 bases, there was a span of 17 bases. The CDR3 is 15 residues long.

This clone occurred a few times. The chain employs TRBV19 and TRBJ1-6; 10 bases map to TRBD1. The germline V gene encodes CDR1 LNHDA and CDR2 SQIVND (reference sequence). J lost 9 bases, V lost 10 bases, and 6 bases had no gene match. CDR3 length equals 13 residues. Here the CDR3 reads CATSGTGVSPLHF. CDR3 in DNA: TGTGCCACCTCCGGGACAGGGGTTTCACCCCTCCACTTT.

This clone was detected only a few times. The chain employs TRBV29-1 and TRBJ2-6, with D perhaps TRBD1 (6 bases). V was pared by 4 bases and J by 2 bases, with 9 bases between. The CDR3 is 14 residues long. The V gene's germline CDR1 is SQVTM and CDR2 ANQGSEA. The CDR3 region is CSVGDKAGANVLTF. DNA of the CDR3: TGCAGCGTTGGGGACAAGGCTGGGGCCAACGTCCTGACTTTC.